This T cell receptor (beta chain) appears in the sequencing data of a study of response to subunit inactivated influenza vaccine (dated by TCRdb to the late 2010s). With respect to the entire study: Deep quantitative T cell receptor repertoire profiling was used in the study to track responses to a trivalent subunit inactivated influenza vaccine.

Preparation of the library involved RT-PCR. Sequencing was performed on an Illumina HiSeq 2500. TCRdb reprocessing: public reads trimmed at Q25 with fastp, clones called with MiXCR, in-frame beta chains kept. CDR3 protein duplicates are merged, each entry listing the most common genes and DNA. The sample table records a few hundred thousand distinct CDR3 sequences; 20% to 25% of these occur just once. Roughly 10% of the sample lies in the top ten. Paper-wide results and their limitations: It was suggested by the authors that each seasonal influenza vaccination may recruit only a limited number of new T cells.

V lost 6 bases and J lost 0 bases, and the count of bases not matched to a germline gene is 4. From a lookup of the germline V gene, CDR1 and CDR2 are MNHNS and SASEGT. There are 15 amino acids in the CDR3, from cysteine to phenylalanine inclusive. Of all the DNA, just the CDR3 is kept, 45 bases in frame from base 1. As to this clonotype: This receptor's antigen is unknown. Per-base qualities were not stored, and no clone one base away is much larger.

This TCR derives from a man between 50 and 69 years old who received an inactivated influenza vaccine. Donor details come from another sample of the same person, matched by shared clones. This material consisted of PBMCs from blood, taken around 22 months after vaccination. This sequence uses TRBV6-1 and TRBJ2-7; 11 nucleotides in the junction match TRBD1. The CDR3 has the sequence CASSRTGGSSYEQYF. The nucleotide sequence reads TGTGCCAGCAGCCGGACAGGGGGCTCCTCCTACGAGCAGTACTTC.